The 9 T cell receptor beta chains below were found in one sample sequenced in a study of T cell changes during pregnancy in multiple sclerosis. Assay used: immunoSEQ multiplex PCR; TCRdb lists only in-frame clones, some missing. The data show approximately 70,000 clones, roughly 92% seen once. The sequenced sample was peripheral blood, obtained in the second trimester of pregnancy. These receptors originate from a female donor with multiple sclerosis, enrolled in a pregnancy study.

The CDR3 region is CSVGEGRGRETQYF. CDR3 DNA sequence: TGCAGCGTGGGGGAGGGGCGGGGGAGAGAGACCCAGTACTTC. The V gene is TRBV29-1, the J gene TRBJ2-5; 7 bases line up with TRBD2. CDR3 length: 14 residues. Germline V gene lookup returns CDR1 SQVTM and CDR2 ANQGSEA. The trim removed 6 bases at V and 4 bases at J, leaving 11 bases unmatched.

The CDR3 protein is CASSLSFTSGTGNEQFF. CDR3 bases: TGTGCCAGCAGCTTATCTTTCACTAGCGGGACGGGGAATGAGCAGTTCTTC. This chain links TRBV13 with TRBJ2-1; 10 bases align to TRBD2. The CDR3 extends over 17 amino acids. Germline trimming cut 2 bases from V and 7 bases from J; bases unmatched to any gene: 11. CDR1 and CDR2 (germline): PRHDT, FYEKMQ (reference sequence).

The gene calls are TRBV21-1 and TRBJ1-3. TRBV21-1 constitutes a pseudogene. This CDR3 comprises 15 residues. The CDR3 bases are TGTGCCAGCAGCAAAGAACTGCTAGTGGGAAACACCATATATTTT. It translates to CASSKELLVGNTIYF.

The V and J genes are TRBV11-2 and TRBJ2-1; no clear D. Per germline, CDR1 SGHAT and CDR2 FQNNGV. There are 11 residues in the CDR3. Trimming removed 5 bases from V and 9 bases from J, with 8 bases in between. CDR3 sequence: CASSLTGEQFF. As DNA, the CDR3 is TGTGCCAGCAGCCTCACCGGTGAGCAGTTCTTC.

V is TRBV5-1 and J is TRBJ1-4; 8 bases fit TRBD1. Germline trimming cut 3 bases from V and 8 bases from J; bases unmatched to any gene: 12. CDR1 SGHRS and CDR2 YFSETQ come from the germline V gene. The CDR3 extends over 16 amino acids. The CDR3 nucleotides are TGCGCCAGCAGCTACAACTCCCAGGGGGCATGGGAAAAACTGTTTTTT. This codes for CASSYNSQGAWEKLFF.

The CDR3 loop is CASSVAGVDQPQHF. The CDR3 DNA follows: TGTGCCAGCAGCGTAGCAGGGGTCGATCAGCCCCAGCATTTT. The V gene is TRBV9, the J gene TRBJ1-5; TRBD1 is a possible D gene (6 bases). Germline V gene lookup returns CDR1 SGDLS and CDR2 YYNGEE. This CDR3 is 14 amino acids long. V was pared by 0 bases and J by 5 bases, with 9 bases between.

This chain links TRBV4-1 with TRBJ2-5; 7 nucleotides agree with TRBD1. After removal of 1 base from V and 5 bases from J, the junction contained 10 bases not matched to a gene. The CDR3 loop spans 16 amino acids. Germline V gives CDR1 MGHRA, CDR2 YSYEKL. CDR3: CASSQALQGLGETQYF. In nucleotides, the CDR3 is TGCGCCAGCAGCCAAGCTCTACAGGGGTTGGGGGAGACCCAGTACTTC.

The J gene is TRBJ1-1, the V gene TRBV6-1, with D unclear. V was trimmed by 6 bases and J by 1 base, leaving 6 bases between them. The CDR3 loop spans 12 amino acids. Germline CDR1 reads MNHNS; CDR2 reads SASEGT. The CDR3 loop reads CASSPWNTEAFF. In nucleotides, the CDR3 is TGTGCCAGCAGCCCCTGGAACACTGAAGCTTTCTTT.

The chain combines TRBV7-2 with TRBJ2-3; perhaps TRBD2 as D (5 bases). The CDR3 is 13 residues long. Per germline, CDR1 SGHTA and CDR2 FQGNSA. Trimming removed 7 bases at V and 2 bases at J, with 10 bases between. The CDR3 nucleotides are TGTGCCAGCATCCCTCGGGACACAGATACGCAGTATTTT. Amino acids: CASIPRDTDTQYF.